These T cell receptor beta chains were read from a single sample in a study of tumor and adjacent non-tumor tissue in lung cancer. TCRdb called the multiplex PCR reads again in MiXCR, with one record for every CDR3 protein. The table lists around 120,000 distinct CDR3 sequences, about 66% of them singletons. What was sequenced was lung tumor tissue. The receptors shown here come from a man aged 25-45 years with non-small cell lung cancer. The CDR3 runs from the conserved cysteine through the conserved F or W. D genes are given only for firm matches. Where a row states a size, it is once, few, many or the class of an expanded clone; other rows omit it.

abundance | d_gene | j_gene | v_gene | CDR3aa | CDR3nt
NA | NA | TRBJ2-5 | TRBV12-3/TRBV12-4 | CASSLLIFQETQYF | TGTGCTAGCAGTTTATTGATTTTCCAAGAGACCCAATACTTC
NA | NA | TRBJ2-5 | TRBV20-1 | CRARLQWGLQETQYF | TGCAGAGCTAGGTTGCAGTGGGGGTTACAAGAGACCCAGTACTTC
once | TRBD2 | TRBJ2-3 | TRBV11-2 | CASGPGTSVRARDTQYF | TGTGCCAGCGGCCCTGGGACTAGCGTGAGGGCCCGAGACACGCAGTATTTT
NA | NA | TRBJ2-1 | TRBV20-1 | CTARQPGDYNEQFF | TGCACTGCTAGACAACCAGGGGACTACAATGAGCAGTTCTTC
many | NA | TRBJ2-3 | TRBV6-5 | CASSYLGGADTQYF | TGTGCCAGCAGTTACTTGGGGGGCGCAGATACGCAGTATTTT
NA | NA | TRBJ1-1 | TRBV10-3 | CAISVGSYTEAFF | TGCGCCATCAGTGTAGGGTCGTACACTGAAGCTTTCTTT
many | NA | TRBJ2-7 | TRBV29-1 | CSAKRGDYEQYF | TGCAGCGCAAAGAGGGGCGACTACGAGCAGTACTTC
NA | NA | TRBJ2-2 | TRBV29-1 | CSAVRSANTEELFF | TGCAGCGCAGTCCGCTCCGCGAACACCGAGGAGCTGTTTTTT
NA | NA | TRBJ2-7 | TRBV11-2 | CASSHPGVYEQYF | TGTGCCAGCAGCCATCCCGGGGTCTACGAGCAGTACTTC
NA | TRBD2 | TRBJ2-7 | TRBV20-1 | CSAPAAGTVYELYF | TGCAGTGCCCCAGCAGCGGGAACGGTCTACGAGCTGTACTTC
NA | NA | TRBJ2-3 | TRBV4-3 | CARSQESAWRSMGTDTQYF | TGCGCCAGAAGTCAAGAATCTGCATGGAGATCTATGGGCACAGATACGCAGTATTTT
NA | NA | TRBJ1-2 | TRBV11-2 | CASNSSAGDGCTF | TGTGCCAGCAACTCCAGCGCGGGGGATGGCTGCACCTTC
NA | NA | TRBJ1-6 | TRBV7-8 | CASSLTSQEASPLHF | TGTGCCAGCAGCTTAACCTCACAGGAGGCATCACCCCTCCACTTT
many | NA | TRBJ2-7 | TRBV20-1 | CSARVAPSSYEQYF | TGCAGTGCTAGGGTAGCGCCGAGCTCCTACGAGCAGTACTTC
NA | NA | TRBJ2-3 | TRBV9 | CVSSGRVTDTQYF | TGTGTCAGTAGCGGCCGGGTCACAGATACGCAGTATTTT
once | NA | TRBJ1-5 | TRBV11-2 | CASCPHGQLQHF | TGTGCCAGCTGCCCCCATGGACAGCTCCAGCATTTT
NA | TRBD2 | TRBJ2-7 | TRBV20-1 | CSARSSGGMISYEQYF | TGCAGTGCTAGATCTAGCGGGGGGATGATCTCCTACGAGCAGTACTTC
many | NA | TRBJ1-2 | TRBV20-1 | CSASKAGAHNDYTF | TGCAGTGCTAGTAAGGCAGGGGCCCATAATGACTACACCTTC
NA | NA | TRBJ2-7 | TRBV4-3 | CASSQALTGGLSSEQCF | TGCGCCAGTAGCCAAGCCCTAACGGGGGGCTTGTCGAGCGAGCAGTGCTTC
few | TRBD1 | TRBJ2-7 | TRBV4-1 | CASSLGETGGIGETYEQYF | TGCGCCAGCAGCCTAGGGGAGACAGGGGGCATCGGGGAAACCTACGAGCAGTACTTC
few | TRBD2 | TRBJ2-1 | TRBV5-4 | CASRTGLEDYNEQFF | TGTGCCAGCAGGACGGGACTAGAGGATTATAATGAGCAGTTCTTC
many | NA | TRBJ1-4 | TRBV20-1 | CSAYRENEKLFF | TGCAGTGCTTACAGAGAGAATGAAAAACTGTTTTTT
NA | NA | TRBJ2-3 | TRBV6-2/TRBV6-3 | CACSLPGGQNTQYF | TGTGCCTGCAGTTTACCTGGAGGGCAAAATACGCAGTATTTT
NA | TRBD1 | TRBJ2-1 | TRBV24-1 | CATSDQRQGSNNEQLF | TGTGCCACTAGTGACCAAAGACAGGGATCTAACAATGAGCAGTTATTC
NA | NA | TRBJ1-6 | TRBV6-1 | CASRAGSYGSAFHF | TGTGCCAGCAGAGCCGGGAGCTACGGTTCAGCCTTCCACTTT
NA | NA | TRBJ1-2 | TRBV7-8 | CASGLGGSTNYGYTF | TGCGCCAGCGGCTTAGGAGGGTCGACTAACTATGGCTACACCTTC
NA | NA | TRBJ2-2 | TRBV12-3/TRBV12-4 | CASSLIDTGELVF | TGTGCCAGCAGTCTCATAGATACCGGGGAGCTGGTTTTT
many | TRBD1 | TRBJ2-7 | TRBV11-1 | CASSMRQGSGYEQYF | TGTGCCAGCAGCATGAGACAGGGTTCGGGCTACGAGCAGTACTTC
NA | NA | TRBJ2-1 | TRBV11-3 | CASSLEQGDNEQLF | TGTGCCAGCAGCTTAGAGCAGGGAGACAATGAGCAGCTCTTC
NA | NA | TRBJ1-1 | TRBV5-1 | CASSLVGGAGNTEAFF | TGCGCCAGCAGCTTGGTGGGGGGCGCGGGGAACACTGAAGCTTTCTTT
NA | NA | TRBJ1-6 | TRBV6-5 | CANSHSDGNNSPLHF | TGTGCCAACAGTCACTCCGACGGAAACAATTCACCCCTCCACTTT
NA | NA | TRBJ1-3 | TRBV7-4 | CASSLAWHRGRRNTIYF | TGTGCCAGCAGCTTAGCGTGGCACAGAGGCCGTCGAAACACCATATATTTT
many | NA | TRBJ1-6 | TRBV6-5 | CASRDFYNSPLHF | TGTGCCAGCCGGGACTTTTACAATTCACCCCTCCACTTT
few | NA | TRBJ2-6 | TRBV12-3/TRBV12-4 | CASSFVSSGANVLTF | TGTGCCAGCAGTTTCGTGTCGTCTGGGGCCAACGTCCTGACTTTC
NA | NA | TRBJ2-7 | TRBV4-2 | CANSQSASSSYEQYF | TGTGCCAACAGCCAATCGGCCAGTTCCTCCTACGAGCAGTACTTC
NA | NA | TRBJ2-1 | TRBV5-6 | CARSFRTTGHYNEQFF | TGTGCCAGAAGCTTCCGTACGACAGGTCATTACAATGAGCAGTTCTTC
NA | NA | TRBJ2-2 | TRBV11-3 | CASSLEGSGTWELFF | TGTGCCAGCAGCTTAGAGGGATCTGGCACCTGGGAGCTGTTTTTT
NA | NA | TRBJ2-3 | TRBV5-1 | CASSSRGFETDTQYF | TGCGCCAGCAGCTCGAGGGGTTTTGAGACAGATACGCAGTATTTT
NA | TRBD2 | TRBJ2-2 | TRBV24-1 | CATSEAGVGKTRELFF | TGTGCCACCAGTGAAGCGGGAGTAGGGAAGACCAGGGAGCTGTTTTTT
few | NA | TRBJ2-1 | TRBV12-3/TRBV12-4 | CASSPGLKYNEQFF | TGTGCCAGCAGCCCGGGACTGAAGTACAATGAGCAGTTCTTC
NA | NA | TRBJ2-7 | TRBV20-1 | CSATLPTRAGYEQYF | TGCAGTGCCACACTCCCTACTAGGGCGGGCTACGAGCAGTACTTC
NA | NA | TRBJ1-4 | TRBV11-3 | CANSLNSYENLFF | TGTGCCAACAGCTTAAACAGTTATGAAAATCTGTTTTTT
NA | TRBD1 | TRBJ2-7 | TRBV6-5 | CASSYSIGTALEEQYF | TGTGCCAGCAGTTATTCGATAGGGACAGCCCTTGAGGAGCAGTACTTC
NA | NA | TRBJ2-2 | TRBV9 | CASSVAPRQRWSTGELFF | TGTGCCAGCAGCGTAGCTCCCCGCCAGAGGTGGAGCACCGGGGAGCTGTTTTTT
many | NA | TRBJ2-7 | TRBV11-1 | CASGLKGRNEQYF | TGTGCCAGCGGCTTAAAGGGGCGGAACGAGCAGTACTTC
NA | TRBD1 | TRBJ2-1 | TRBV11-3 | CASSFGQGALNEQFF | TGTGCCAGCAGCTTCGGGCAGGGGGCTCTGAATGAGCAGTTCTTC
NA | NA | TRBJ2-4 | TRBV6-6 | CASSYSNKRTGLAKTIQYF | TGTGCCAGCAGTTACTCGAATAAGAGGACGGGTCTAGCCAAAACCATTCAGTACTTC
many | NA | TRBJ2-1 | TRBV11-2 | CASSFEPFYNEQFF | TGTGCCAGCAGCTTCGAGCCCTTCTACAATGAGCAGTTCTTC